This T cell receptor (beta chain) was captured by sequencing in a study of blood T cell repertoires in COVID-19. Participants reported their clinical history, and cohort assignment relied on those reports. Germline V lookup: CDR1 GTSNPN, CDR2 SVGIG (reference sequence). This CDR3 region has 15 residues. V was pared by 2 bases and J by 0 bases, with 3 bases of the junction left unmatched. The table came from immunoSEQ multiplex PCR; TCRdb's copy has only in-frame clones and leaves some out. The repertoire holds about 140,000 clones, with around four fifths as singletons. This clonotype was obtained from a woman aged 45-59 years with acute COVID-19. The chain combines TRBV30 with TRBJ1-5, with 8 bases that match TRBD1. Sequencing input: PBMCs or T cells enriched from blood (not recorded which). The CDR3 reads CAWSKGQVSNQPQHF. DNA of the CDR3: TGTGCCTGGAGTAAGGGACAGGTTAGCAATCAGCCCCAGCATTTT. The full variable domain, its missing parts supplied by reference TRBV30 and TRBJ1-5, is SQTIHQWPATLVQPVGSPLSLECTVEGTSNPNLYWYRQAAGRGLQLLFYSVGIGQISSEVPQNLSASRPQDRQFILSSKKLLLSDSGFYLCAWSKGQVSNQPQHFGDGTRLSIL.